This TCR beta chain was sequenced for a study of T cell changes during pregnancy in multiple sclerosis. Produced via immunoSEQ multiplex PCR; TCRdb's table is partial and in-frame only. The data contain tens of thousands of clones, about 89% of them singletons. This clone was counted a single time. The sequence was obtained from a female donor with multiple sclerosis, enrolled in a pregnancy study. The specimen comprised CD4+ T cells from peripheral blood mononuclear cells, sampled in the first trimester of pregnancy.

CDR3 residues: CASSLPGRNTQYF. The CDR3 DNA follows: TGTGCCAGCAGCCTCCCCGGGAGGAATACGCAGTATTTT. The rearrangement links TRBV28 to TRBJ2-3; 7 positions match TRBD2. The CDR3 extends over 13 amino acids. Losses at the gene ends were 6 bases for V and 7 bases for J; bases not matched to a gene: 7. Germline V gene lookup returns CDR1 MDHEN and CDR2 SYDVKM.